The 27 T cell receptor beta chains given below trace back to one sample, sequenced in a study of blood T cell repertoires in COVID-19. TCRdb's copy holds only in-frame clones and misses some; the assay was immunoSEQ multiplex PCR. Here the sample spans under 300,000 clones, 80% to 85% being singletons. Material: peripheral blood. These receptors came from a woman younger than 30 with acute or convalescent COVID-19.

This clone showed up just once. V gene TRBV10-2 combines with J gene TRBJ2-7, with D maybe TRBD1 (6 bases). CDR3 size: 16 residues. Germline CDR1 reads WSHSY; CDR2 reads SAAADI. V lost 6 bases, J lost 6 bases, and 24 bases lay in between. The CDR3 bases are TGCGCCAGCAGCCCCACGGCACAGGGTCTTATAAGCGAGCAGTACTTC. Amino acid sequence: CASSPTAQGLISEQYF.

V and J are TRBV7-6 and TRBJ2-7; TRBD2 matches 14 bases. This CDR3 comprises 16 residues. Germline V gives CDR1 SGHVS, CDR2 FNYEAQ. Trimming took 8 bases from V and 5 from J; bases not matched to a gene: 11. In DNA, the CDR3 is TGTGCCAGCGGGGGGCCCGGGACTAGCGGGAGAAACGAGCAGTACTTC. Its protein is CASGGPGTSGRNEQYF.

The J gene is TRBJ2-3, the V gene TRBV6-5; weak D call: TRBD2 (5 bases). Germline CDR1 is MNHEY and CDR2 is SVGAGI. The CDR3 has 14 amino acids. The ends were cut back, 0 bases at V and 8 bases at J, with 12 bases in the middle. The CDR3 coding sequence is TGTGCCAGCAGTTACTCGGTTGTGGCGGGTACGCAGTATTTT. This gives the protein CASSYSVVAGTQYF.

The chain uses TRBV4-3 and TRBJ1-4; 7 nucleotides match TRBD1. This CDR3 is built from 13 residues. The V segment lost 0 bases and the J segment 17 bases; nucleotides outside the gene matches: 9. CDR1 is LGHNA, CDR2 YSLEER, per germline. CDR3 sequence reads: CASSQEIKGTEFF. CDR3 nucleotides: TGCGCCAGCAGCCAAGAAATTAAGGGGACAGAATTTTTT.

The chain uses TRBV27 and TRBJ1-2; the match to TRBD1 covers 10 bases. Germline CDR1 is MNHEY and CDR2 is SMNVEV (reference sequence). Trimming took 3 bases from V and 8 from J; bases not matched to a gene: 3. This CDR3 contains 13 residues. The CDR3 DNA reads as TGTGCCAGCAGTTTCGGACAGGGGGAGGGCTACACCTTC. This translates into CASSFGQGEGYTF.

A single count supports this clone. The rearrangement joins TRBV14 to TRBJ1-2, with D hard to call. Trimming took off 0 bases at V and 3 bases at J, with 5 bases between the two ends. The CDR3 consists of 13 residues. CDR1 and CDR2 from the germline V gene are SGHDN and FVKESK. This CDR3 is CASSQDPYYGYTF. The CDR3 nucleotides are TGTGCCAGCAGCCAAGATCCGTACTATGGCTACACCTTC.

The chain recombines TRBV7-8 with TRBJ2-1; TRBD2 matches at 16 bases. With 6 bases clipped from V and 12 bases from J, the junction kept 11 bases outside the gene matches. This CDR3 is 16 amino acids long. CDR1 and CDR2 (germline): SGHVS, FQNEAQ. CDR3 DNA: TGTGCCAGCAGGTCCCCGGGACTAGCGGGAGGGGGCGGGCAGTTCTTC. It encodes CASRSPGLAGGGGQFF.

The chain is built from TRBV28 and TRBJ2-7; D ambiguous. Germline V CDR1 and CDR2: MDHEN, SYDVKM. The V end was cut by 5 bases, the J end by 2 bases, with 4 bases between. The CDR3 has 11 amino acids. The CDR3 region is CASSPTYEQYF. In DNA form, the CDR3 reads TGTGCCAGCAGTCCAACCTACGAGCAGTACTTC.

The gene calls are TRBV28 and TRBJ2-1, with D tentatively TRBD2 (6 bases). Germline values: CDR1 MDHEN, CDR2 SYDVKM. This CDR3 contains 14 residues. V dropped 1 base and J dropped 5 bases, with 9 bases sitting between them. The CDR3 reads CASSLSGVNNEQFF. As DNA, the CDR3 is TGTGCCAGCAGTTTATCGGGGGTGAACAATGAGCAGTTCTTC.

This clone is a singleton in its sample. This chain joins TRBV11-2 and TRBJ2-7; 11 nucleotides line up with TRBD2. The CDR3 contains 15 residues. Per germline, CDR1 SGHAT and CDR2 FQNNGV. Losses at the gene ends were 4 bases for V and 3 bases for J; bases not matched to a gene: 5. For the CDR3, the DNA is TGTGCCAGCAGCTACGGACTAGCGGGCCTCTACGAGCAGTACTTC. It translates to CASSYGLAGLYEQYF. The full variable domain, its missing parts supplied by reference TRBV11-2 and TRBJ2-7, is EAGVAQSPRYKIIEKRQSVAFWCNPISGHATLYWYQQILGQGPKLLIQFQNNGVVDDSQLPKDRFSAERLKGVDSTLKIQPAKLEDSAVYLCASSYGLAGLYEQYFGPGTRLTVT.

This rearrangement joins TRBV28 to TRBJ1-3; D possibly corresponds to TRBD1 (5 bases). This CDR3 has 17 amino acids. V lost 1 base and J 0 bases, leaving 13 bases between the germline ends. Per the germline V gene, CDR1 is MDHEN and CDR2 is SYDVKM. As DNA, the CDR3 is TGTGCCAGCAGTTTATACCGACAGTTCCTCTCTGGAAACACCATATATTTT. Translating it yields CASSLYRQFLSGNTIYF.

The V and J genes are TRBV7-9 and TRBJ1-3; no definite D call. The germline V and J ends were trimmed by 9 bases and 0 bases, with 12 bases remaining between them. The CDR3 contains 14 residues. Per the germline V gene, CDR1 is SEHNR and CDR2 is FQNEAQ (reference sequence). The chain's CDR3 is CASAERSSGNTIYF. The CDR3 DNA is TGTGCCAGTGCTGAGAGAAGCTCTGGAAACACCATATATTTT.

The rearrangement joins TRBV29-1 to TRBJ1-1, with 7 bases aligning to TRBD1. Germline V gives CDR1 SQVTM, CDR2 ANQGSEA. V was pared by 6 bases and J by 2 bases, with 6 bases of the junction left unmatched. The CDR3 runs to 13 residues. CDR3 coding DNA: TGCAGCGTAAGAGGACAGGAAAACACTGAAGCTTTCTTT. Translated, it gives CSVRGQENTEAFF.

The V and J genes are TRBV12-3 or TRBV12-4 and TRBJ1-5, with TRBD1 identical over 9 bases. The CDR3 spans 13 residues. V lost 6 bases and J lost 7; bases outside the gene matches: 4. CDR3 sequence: CASSYRGRQPQHF. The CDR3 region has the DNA TGTGCCAGCAGCTACAGGGGGCGGCAGCCCCAGCATTTT.

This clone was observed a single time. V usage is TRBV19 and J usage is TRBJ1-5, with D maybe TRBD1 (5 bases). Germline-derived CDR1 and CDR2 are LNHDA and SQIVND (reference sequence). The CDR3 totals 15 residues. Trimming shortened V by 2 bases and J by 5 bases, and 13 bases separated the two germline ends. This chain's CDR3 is CASSISSGWDQPQHF. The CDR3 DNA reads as TGTGCCAGTAGTATATCTTCAGGGTGGGATCAGCCCCAGCATTTT.

The CDR3 region is CASSMARGPMDGYTF. In nucleotides, the CDR3 is TGTGCCAGTAGTATGGCTAGGGGGCCGATGGATGGCTACACCTTC. The chain links TRBV19 to TRBJ1-2, with 7 nucleotides matching TRBD1. Germline trimming cut 3 bases from V and 6 bases from J; bases unmatched to any gene: 10. This CDR3 spans 15 amino acids. Per the germline V gene, CDR1 is LNHDA and CDR2 is SQIVND (reference sequence).

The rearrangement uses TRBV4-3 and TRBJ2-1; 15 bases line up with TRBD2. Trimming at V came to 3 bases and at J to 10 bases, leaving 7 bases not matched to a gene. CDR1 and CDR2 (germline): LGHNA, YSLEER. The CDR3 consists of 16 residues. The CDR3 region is CASSQGLAGGGWEQFF. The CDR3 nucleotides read TGCGCCAGCAGCCAGGGACTAGCGGGAGGTGGATGGGAGCAGTTCTTC.

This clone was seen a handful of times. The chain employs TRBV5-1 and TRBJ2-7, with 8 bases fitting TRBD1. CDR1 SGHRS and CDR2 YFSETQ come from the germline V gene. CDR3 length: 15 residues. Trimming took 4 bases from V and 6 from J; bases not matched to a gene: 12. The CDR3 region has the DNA TGCGCCAGCAGCCCAAGCGGACAGGGTGTCCCCGAGCAGTACTTC. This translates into CASSPSGQGVPEQYF.

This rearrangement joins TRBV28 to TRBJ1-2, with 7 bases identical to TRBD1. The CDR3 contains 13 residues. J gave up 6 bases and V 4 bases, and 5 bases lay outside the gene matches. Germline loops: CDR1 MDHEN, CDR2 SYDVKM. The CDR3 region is CASSYWTGDGYTF. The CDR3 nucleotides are TGTGCCAGCAGTTATTGGACAGGCGATGGCTACACCTTC.

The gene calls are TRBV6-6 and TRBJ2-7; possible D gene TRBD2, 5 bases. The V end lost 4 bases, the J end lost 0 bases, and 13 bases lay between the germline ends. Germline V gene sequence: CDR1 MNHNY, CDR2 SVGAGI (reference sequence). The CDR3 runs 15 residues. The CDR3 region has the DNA TGTGCCAGCAGTTCCCCCGACGGGGTCTCCTACGAGCAGTACTTC. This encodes CASSSPDGVSYEQYF.

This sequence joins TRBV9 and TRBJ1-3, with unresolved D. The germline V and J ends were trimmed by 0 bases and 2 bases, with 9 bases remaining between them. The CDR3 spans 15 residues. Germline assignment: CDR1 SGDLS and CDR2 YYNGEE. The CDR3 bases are TGTGCCAGCAGCGTAGATCTATTAACTGGAAACACCATATATTTT. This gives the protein CASSVDLLTGNTIYF.

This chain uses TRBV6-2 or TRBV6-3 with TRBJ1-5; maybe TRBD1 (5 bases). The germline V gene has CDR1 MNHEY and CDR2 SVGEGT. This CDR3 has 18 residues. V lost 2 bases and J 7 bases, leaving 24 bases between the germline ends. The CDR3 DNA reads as TGTGCCAGCAGTTACCAAAAGAGAGGGACTCCCAGGAGCCAGCCCCAGCATTTT. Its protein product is CASSYQKRGTPRSQPQHF.

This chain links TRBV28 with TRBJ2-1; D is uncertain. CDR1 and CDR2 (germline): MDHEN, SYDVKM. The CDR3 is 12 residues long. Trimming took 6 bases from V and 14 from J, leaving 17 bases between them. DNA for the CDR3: TGTGCCAGCAGCCAACTCGGTTTCCCCAAGTTCTTC. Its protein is CASSQLGFPKFF.

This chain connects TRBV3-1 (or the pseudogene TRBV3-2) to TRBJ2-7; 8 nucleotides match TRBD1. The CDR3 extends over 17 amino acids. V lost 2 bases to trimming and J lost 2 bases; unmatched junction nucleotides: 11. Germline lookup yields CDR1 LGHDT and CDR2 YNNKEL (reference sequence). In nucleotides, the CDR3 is TGTGCCAGCAGCCAAAAGAAAGACAGGGGCTTAACCTACGAGCAGTACTTC. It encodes CASSQKKDRGLTYEQYF.

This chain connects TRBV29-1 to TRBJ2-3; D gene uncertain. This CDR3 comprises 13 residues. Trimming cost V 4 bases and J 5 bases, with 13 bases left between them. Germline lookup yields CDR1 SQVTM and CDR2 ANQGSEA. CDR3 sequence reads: CSVGRSPQDTQYF. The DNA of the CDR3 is TGCAGCGTTGGACGGAGCCCACAAGATACGCAGTATTTT.

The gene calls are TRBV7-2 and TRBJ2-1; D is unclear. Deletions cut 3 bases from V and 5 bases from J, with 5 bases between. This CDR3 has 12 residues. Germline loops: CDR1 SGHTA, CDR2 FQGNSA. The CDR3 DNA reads TGTGCCAGCAGCTTTGAGGACAATGAGCAGTTCTTC. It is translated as CASSFEDNEQFF.

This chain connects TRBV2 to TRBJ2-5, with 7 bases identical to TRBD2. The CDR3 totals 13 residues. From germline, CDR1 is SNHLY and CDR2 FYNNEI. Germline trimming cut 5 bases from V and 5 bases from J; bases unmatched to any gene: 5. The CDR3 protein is CASSLGGIETQYF. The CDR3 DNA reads TGTGCCAGCAGTCTGGGAGGGATTGAGACCCAGTACTTC.